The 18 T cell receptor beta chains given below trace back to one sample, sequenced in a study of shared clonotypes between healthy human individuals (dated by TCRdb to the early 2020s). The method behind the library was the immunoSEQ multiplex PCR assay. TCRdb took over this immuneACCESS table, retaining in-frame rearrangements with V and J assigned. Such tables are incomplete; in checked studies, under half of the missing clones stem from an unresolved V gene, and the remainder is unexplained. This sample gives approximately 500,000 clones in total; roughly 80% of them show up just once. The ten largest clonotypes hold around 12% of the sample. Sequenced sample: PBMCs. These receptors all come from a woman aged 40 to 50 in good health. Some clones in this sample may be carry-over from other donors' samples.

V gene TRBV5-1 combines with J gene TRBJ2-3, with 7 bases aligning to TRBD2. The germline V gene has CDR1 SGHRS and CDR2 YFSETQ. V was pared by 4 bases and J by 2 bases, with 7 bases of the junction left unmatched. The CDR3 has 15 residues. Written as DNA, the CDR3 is TGCGCCAGCAGCAAAGAGCGGGGCCCCACAGATACGCAGTATTTT. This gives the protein CASSKERGPTDTQYF.

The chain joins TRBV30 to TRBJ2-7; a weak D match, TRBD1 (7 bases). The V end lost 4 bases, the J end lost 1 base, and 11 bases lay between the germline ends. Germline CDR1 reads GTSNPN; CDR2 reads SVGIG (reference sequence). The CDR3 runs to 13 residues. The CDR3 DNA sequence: TGTGCCTGGACGGAGGGGGCATCCTACGAGCAGTACTTC. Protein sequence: CAWTEGASYEQYF.

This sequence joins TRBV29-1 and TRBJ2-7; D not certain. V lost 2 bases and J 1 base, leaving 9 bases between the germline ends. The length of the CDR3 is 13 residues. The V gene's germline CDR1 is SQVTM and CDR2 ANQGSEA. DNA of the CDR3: TGCAGCGTTGAAATGCCGGGTTCCTACGAGCAGTACTTC. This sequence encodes CSVEMPGSYEQYF.

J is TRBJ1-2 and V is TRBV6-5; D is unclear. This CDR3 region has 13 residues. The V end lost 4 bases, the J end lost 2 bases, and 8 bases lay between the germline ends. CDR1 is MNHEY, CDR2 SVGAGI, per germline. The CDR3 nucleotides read TGTGCCAGCAGTTGGTCAGGCAACTATGGCTACACCTTC. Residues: CASSWSGNYGYTF.

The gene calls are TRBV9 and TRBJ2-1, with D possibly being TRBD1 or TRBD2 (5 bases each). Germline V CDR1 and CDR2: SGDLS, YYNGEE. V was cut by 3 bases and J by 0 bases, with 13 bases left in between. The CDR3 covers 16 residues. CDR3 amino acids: CASSASPGPSYNEQFF. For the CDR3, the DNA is TGTGCCAGCAGCGCCTCTCCGGGACCCTCCTACAATGAGCAGTTCTTC.

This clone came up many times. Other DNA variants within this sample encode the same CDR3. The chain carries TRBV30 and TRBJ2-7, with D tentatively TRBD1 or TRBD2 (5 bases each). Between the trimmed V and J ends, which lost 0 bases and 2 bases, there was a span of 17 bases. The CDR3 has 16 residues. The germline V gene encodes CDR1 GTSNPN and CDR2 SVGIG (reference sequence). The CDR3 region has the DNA TGTGCCTGGAGTGTACTGAAGGGGCAGAGGGCCTACGAGCAGTACTTC. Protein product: CAWSVLKGQRAYEQYF.

This CDR3 is CASGTSGTDTQYF. CDR3 in DNA: TGTGCCTCGGGGACTAGCGGGACAGATACGCAGTATTTT. The chain joins TRBV30 to TRBJ2-3; 12 bases line up with TRBD2. The CDR3 length is 13 residues. CDR1 and CDR2 from the germline V gene are GTSNPN and SVGIG (reference sequence). After removal of 7 bases from V and 3 bases from J, the junction contained 2 bases not matched to a gene.

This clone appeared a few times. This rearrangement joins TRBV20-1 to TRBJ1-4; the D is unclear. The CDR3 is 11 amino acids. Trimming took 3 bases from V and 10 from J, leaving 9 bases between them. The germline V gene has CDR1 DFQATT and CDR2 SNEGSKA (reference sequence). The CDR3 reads CSASFDGKLFF. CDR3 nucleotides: TGCAGTGCTAGTTTTGATGGAAAACTGTTTTTT.

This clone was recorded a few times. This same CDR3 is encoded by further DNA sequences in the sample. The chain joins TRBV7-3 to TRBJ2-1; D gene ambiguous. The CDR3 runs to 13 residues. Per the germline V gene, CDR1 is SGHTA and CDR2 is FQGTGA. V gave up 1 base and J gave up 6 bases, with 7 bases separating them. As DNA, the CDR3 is TGTGCCAGCAGCTTAATCCGAGGCAATGAGCAGTTCTTC. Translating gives CASSLIRGNEQFF.

This CDR3 is CASSQTNTEAFF. As DNA, the CDR3 is TGTGCCAGCAGCCAGACGAACACTGAAGCTTTCTTT. This chain links TRBV2 with TRBJ1-1; no firm D call. The CDR3 is 12 residues long. Germline CDR1 reads SNHLY; CDR2 reads FYNNEI. The V end lost 6 bases, the J end lost 1 base, and 6 bases lay between the germline ends.

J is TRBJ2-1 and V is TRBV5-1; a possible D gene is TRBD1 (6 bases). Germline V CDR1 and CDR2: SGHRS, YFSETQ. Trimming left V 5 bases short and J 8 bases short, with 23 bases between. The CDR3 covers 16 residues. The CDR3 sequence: CASSPTIRDNGDEQFF. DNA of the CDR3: TGCGCCAGCAGTCCAACTATCCGGGACAATGGCGATGAGCAGTTCTTC.

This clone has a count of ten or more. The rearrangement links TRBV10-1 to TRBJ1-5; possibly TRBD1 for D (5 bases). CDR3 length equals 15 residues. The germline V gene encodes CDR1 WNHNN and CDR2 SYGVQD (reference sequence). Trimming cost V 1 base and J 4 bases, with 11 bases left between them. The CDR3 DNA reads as TGCGCCAGCAGTGAGTTCAGGGATGAAAATCAGCCCCAGCATTTT. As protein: CASSEFRDENQPQHF.

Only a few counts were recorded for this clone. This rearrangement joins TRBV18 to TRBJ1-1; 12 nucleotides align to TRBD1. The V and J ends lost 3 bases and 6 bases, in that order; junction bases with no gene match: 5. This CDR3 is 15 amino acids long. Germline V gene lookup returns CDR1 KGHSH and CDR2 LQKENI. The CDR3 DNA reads TGTGCCAGCTCACCGGGACAGGGGGCGAGGTCTGAAGCTTTCTTT. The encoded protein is CASSPGQGARSEAFF.

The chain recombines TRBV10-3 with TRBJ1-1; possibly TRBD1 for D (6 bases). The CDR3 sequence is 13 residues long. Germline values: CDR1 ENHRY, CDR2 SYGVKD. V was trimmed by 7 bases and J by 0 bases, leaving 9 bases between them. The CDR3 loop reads CAIMQGLNTEAFF. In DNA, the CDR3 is TGTGCCATCATGCAGGGGTTGAACACTGAAGCTTTCTTT.

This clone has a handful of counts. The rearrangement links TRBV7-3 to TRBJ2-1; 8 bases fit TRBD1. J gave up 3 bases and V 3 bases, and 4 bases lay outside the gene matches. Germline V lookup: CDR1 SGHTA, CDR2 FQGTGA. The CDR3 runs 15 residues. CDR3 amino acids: CASSFEGQDYNEQFF. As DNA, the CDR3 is TGTGCCAGCAGCTTTGAGGGACAGGACTACAATGAGCAGTTCTTC.

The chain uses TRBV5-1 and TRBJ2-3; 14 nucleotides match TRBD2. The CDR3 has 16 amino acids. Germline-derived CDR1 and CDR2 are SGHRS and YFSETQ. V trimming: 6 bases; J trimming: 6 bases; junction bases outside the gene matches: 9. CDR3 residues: CASTFGLAGGPDTQYF. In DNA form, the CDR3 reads TGCGCCAGCACCTTCGGACTAGCGGGAGGTCCGGATACGCAGTATTTT.

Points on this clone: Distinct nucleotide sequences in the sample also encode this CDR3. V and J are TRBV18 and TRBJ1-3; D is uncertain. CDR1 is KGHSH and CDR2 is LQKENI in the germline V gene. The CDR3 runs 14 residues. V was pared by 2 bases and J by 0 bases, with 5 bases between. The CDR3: CASSPGSSGNTIYF. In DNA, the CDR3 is TGTGCCAGCTCACCAGGAAGCTCTGGAAACACCATATATTTT.

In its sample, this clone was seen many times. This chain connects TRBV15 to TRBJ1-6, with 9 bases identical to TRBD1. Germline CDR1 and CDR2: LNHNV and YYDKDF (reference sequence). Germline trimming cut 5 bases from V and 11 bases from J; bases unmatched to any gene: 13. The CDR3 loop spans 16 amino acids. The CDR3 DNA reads TGTGCCACCAGCGTCACCGGGACAGGGTTTCTCGCACCCCTCCACTTT. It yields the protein CATSVTGTGFLAPLHF.